This T cell receptor (beta chain) stems from a study of T cells in Graves' hyperthyroidism and ophthalmopathy. Looking at the study overall: Peripheral blood was acquired at first diagnosis, ahead of any therapy whatsoever.

Fresh 10 ml peripheral blood yielded PBMCs. This clonotype was seen many times. The CDR3 contains 12 residues. CDR1 and CDR2 from the germline V gene are SGHTA and FQGNSA. The trim removed 2 bases at V and 7 bases at J, leaving 2 bases unmatched. TCR beta CDR3 region amplification was performed from RNA transcripts. Primed by the HTBI set, a first-round RT-PCR was run on the TCR CDR3. MiXCR, run by TCRdb on the multiplex PCR reads, gives a single entry per CDR3 protein. There are hundreds of thousands of distinct CDR3 sequences in the sample; 14% to 15% occur only once, and 4.3% lies in the top ten. This TCR derives from a woman in her forties with Graves' ophthalmopathy. This chain joins TRBV7-2 and TRBJ2-7; 7 positions agree with TRBD2. Input material: blood. The CDR3 sequence is CASSLYGREQYF. In DNA, the CDR3 is TGTGCCAGCAGCTTATACGGGAGGGAGCAGTACTTC.